These T cell receptor beta chains were read from a single sample in a study of regulatory T cells in long-lasting Graves disease. TCRdb itself ran the multiplex PCR reads through MiXCR, one entry per CDR3 protein. The profile shows some 470,000 distinct CDR3 sequences, about 22% of them singletons. The input for sequencing was peripheral blood mononuclear cells (PBMCs), taken when the disease was refractory, from a patient treated with antithyroid drugs. All receptors derive from a female donor with Graves disease. Both conserved end residues are part of each CDR3. The D gene is left open where the match is weak. Clone sizes are given selectively: once, few, many, or a class where the clone is expanded.

j_call clone_size v_call d_call cdr3_nt cdr3_aa
TRBJ1-2 many TRBV29-1 TRBD1 TGCAGCGTTGCCTATCTGGGACAGGGAGATGGCTACACCTTC CSVAYLGQGDGYTF
TRBJ2-5 NA TRBV20-1 NA TGCAGTGCTAGAGGGGGGACCAACCAAGAGACCCAGTACTTC CSARGGTNQETQYF
TRBJ1-6 many TRBV11-2 NA TGTGCCAGTTCTTTTGGTGGGTCACCCCTCCACTTT CASSFGGSPLHF
TRBJ1-5 few TRBV5-6 TRBD1 TGTGCCAGCAGCGTGTGGGGACAGCACAATCAGCCCCAGCATTTT CASSVWGQHNQPQHF
TRBJ2-1 NA TRBV7-8 NA TGTGCCAGCAGCCCCGTTTTCCTCCTCTCCTACAATGAGCAGTTCTTC CASSPVFLLSYNEQFF
TRBJ2-5 many TRBV11-2 TRBD2 TGTGCCAGCAGCCCCCCTAGCGGGGGGGCGGCAGAGACCCAGTACTTC CASSPPSGGAAETQYF
TRBJ2-5 many TRBV12-3/TRBV12-4 TRBD1 TGTGCCAGCAGTTTAACCGGGACAGAGTACCAAGAGACCCAGTACTTC CASSLTGTEYQETQYF
TRBJ2-5 many TRBV28 NA TGTGCCAGCAGTAAGGCGGAGACCCAGTACTTC CASSKAETQYF
TRBJ1-1 few TRBV4-2 NA TGTGCCAGCAGCCAAGTAGGGCAGCTGAACACTGAAGCTTTCTTT CASSQVGQLNTEAFF
TRBJ2-3 NA TRBV7-2 TRBD2 TGTGCCAGCACCGTAGCGGGTAGCACAGATACGCAGTATTTT CASTVAGSTDTQYF
TRBJ2-7 NA TRBV11-2 TRBD2 TGTGCCAGCAGCTTAGGTAGCGGGAGAGGACTCGAGCAGTACTTC CASSLGSGRGLEQYF
TRBJ2-7 NA TRBV4-1 NA TGCGCCAGCAGCTATCTCGTTTGGGCGGACGAGCAGTACTTC CASSYLVWADEQYF
TRBJ2-7 NA TRBV20-1 NA TGCAGTGTGAAAAGAGGCTTGGAGCAGTACTTC CSVKRGLEQYF
TRBJ1-2 few TRBV7-9 NA TGTGCCAGCACCCCACAGAAAAACTATGGCTACACCTTC CASTPQKNYGYTF
TRBJ2-7 many TRBV6-2/TRBV6-3 NA TGTGCCAGCAGTTACCCTTCACTAGGCTCCTACGAGCAGTACTTC CASSYPSLGSYEQYF
TRBJ1-2 many TRBV28 TRBD1 TGTGCCAGCCTACCGGGACAGGGACTTATTAACTATGGCTACACCTTC CASLPGQGLINYGYTF
TRBJ2-7 few TRBV9 TRBD2 TGTGCCAGCAGCGTAGGCACGAGCGGGAGATCGTACGAGCAGTACTTC CASSVGTSGRSYEQYF
TRBJ1-2 few TRBV10-3 NA TGTGCCATCAGTGACGAGTTAACTAACTATGGCTACACCTTC CAISDELTNYGYTF
TRBJ2-3 NA TRBV9 TRBD2 TGTGCCAGCAGCGTAGATCTGACTAGCGGGACAGATACGCAGTATTTT CASSVDLTSGTDTQYF
TRBJ2-7 many TRBV27 TRBD2 TGTGCCAGCAGTCTAGCGGGGGGGCCGAGGGGCTACGAGCAGTACTTC CASSLAGGPRGYEQYF
TRBJ1-1 NA TRBV10-3 NA TGTGCCATCAGGGGGGCGACTGAAACTTTCTTT CAIRGATETFF
TRBJ2-7 few TRBV20-1 TRBD1 TGCAGTGCTAGGACAGGGGGCTGCGAGCAGTACTTC CSARTGGCEQYF
TRBJ1-3 NA TRBV4-1 NA TGTGCCAGCAGTTTATCCGGCACCTCTGGAAACACCATATATTTT CASSLSGTSGNTIYF
TRBJ1-5 few TRBV6-1 NA TGTGCCAGCAGGGTTTATAGCAATCAGCCCCAGCATTTT CASRVYSNQPQHF
TRBJ1-6 many TRBV2 TRBD1 TGTGCCAGCAGTCCAACAGGGGGCCCCGGCGGGCTCCTTTCACCCCTCCACTTT CASSPTGGPGGLLSPLHF
TRBJ1-2 NA TRBV7-9 NA TGTGCCAGCAGCTTTGCCAAGGTACTAAACTATGGCTACACCTTC CASSFAKVLNYGYTF
TRBJ2-7 many TRBV15 TRBD1 TGTGCCACCAGCCGCTCCGGGACAGGGGGCTCCTACGAGCAGTACTTC CATSRSGTGGSYEQYF
TRBJ1-4 NA TRBV29-1 NA TGCAGCGTTGAAGATGCAACTAATGAAAAACTGTTTTTT CSVEDATNEKLFF
TRBJ1-2 NA TRBV5-1 NA TGCGCCAGCAGCTTGGCCTACCCGGGCAGCGCCGGCTACACCTTC CASSLAYPGSAGYTF
TRBJ2-7 NA TRBV11-2 TRBD1 TGTGCCAGCTCACCACAGGCCCGGGACAGGCCCTACGAGCAGTACTTC CASSPQARDRPYEQYF
TRBJ1-2 NA TRBV20-1 NA TGCAGTGCGCAGACGAGGTGGGGGGAGGACGGCTACACCTTC CSAQTRWGEDGYTF
TRBJ2-5 few TRBV20-1 TRBD2 TGCAGTGCAAAGACTAGCGGGAGGGCCGTAGAGACCCAGTACTTC CSAKTSGRAVETQYF
TRBJ2-5 NA TRBV5-1 NA TGCGCCAGCAGCCCCAGGGGGGGCAAAGAGACCCGGTACTTC CASSPRGGKETRYF
TRBJ2-7 many TRBV28 NA TGTGCCAGCAGTTCCTTCGACGCCCAACACTCCTACGAGCAGTACTTC CASSSFDAQHSYEQYF
TRBJ1-1 few TRBV18 NA TGTGCCAGCTCACCACTAGCACAATCGAACACTGAAGCTTTCTTT CASSPLAQSNTEAFF
TRBJ2-5 many TRBV5-6 NA TGTGCCAGCAGCTCCAGGATCCGGGACCAACAAGAGACCCAGTACTTC CASSSRIRDQQETQYF
TRBJ1-1 few TRBV29-1 NA TGCAGCGTTGAAATGCGGGCAGAGATGAACACTGAAGCTTTCTTT CSVEMRAEMNTEAFF
TRBJ2-1 NA TRBV10-3 TRBD2 TGTGCCATCACCCCGAGACTAGCGGGAGTTTCCCACAATGAGCAGTTCTTC CAITPRLAGVSHNEQFF
TRBJ2-2 NA TRBV4-1 NA TGCGCCAGCAGCCAAAAAGTACGGGAGTTCCCCGGGGAGCTGTTTTTT CASSQKVREFPGELFF
TRBJ2-7 NA TRBV29-1 NA TGCAGCGTTGAAGCCGAGGACGGGAACTACGGACAGTACTTC CSVEAEDGNYGQYF
TRBJ2-6 few TRBV7-2 NA TGTGCCAGCAGCCGCGGCCCCACAGGGCATGGGGCCAACGTCCTGACTTTC CASSRGPTGHGANVLTF
TRBJ2-5 NA TRBV10-3 NA TGTGCCATCAGAACCGATGGGCGAGAGACCCAGTACTTC CAIRTDGRETQYF
TRBJ1-1 NA TRBV6-2/TRBV6-3 NA TGTGCCAGCAGTTACTGGGGGGAGGGGAACACTGAAGCTTTCTTT CASSYWGEGNTEAFF
TRBJ1-4 NA TRBV10-3 NA TGTGCCATCAGTGATAGCGGGGGTACTAATGAAAAACTGTTTTTT CAISDSGGTNEKLFF
TRBJ1-5 few TRBV5-5 NA TGTGCCAGCAGTCAACAGGGTTGGGATCAGCCCCAGCATTTT CASSQQGWDQPQHF
TRBJ2-5 many TRBV6-1 NA TGTGCCAGCAGCGGGACATCCGCGGGTGAGACCCAGTACTTC CASSGTSAGETQYF
TRBJ2-7 many TRBV6-2/TRBV6-3 NA TGTGCCAGCAGATTACGTGGCGGGATCGTGGGTGAGCAGTACTTC CASRLRGGIVGEQYF
TRBJ2-7 many TRBV11-2 NA TGTGCCACCTTAGGACAGACCTACGAGCAGTACTTC CATLGQTYEQYF
TRBJ1-5 NA TRBV19 NA TGTGCCAGTGGAAGGGATTCAGGACCTGATCGGCCCCAGCATTTT CASGRDSGPDRPQHF
TRBJ2-5 NA TRBV29-1 NA TGCAGCGTTGACCTTTCCAGGGATGGGGGACAAGAGACCCAGTACTTC CSVDLSRDGGQETQYF
TRBJ2-5 many TRBV13 TRBD2 TGTGCCAGCAGCTTAGGTAGCGGGAGTCAGGGGACCCAGTACTTC CASSLGSGSQGTQYF
TRBJ2-7 NA TRBV19 NA TGTGCCAGTAGTATGGGCAGCGAACGCTACGAGCAGTACTTC CASSMGSERYEQYF
TRBJ2-7 many TRBV2 TRBD1 TGTGCCAGCAGTTACCTGGGGGGACAGGCAATAGAGGACTTC CASSYLGGQAIEDF
TRBJ1-2 many TRBV12-5 NA TGTGCTAGTGGTTTGTGGGGGTTAGGCTACACCTTC CASGLWGLGYTF
TRBJ2-7 NA TRBV30 TRBD1 TGTGCCTGGAGTAGACGGGACAGGGGCTCCTACGAGCAGTACTTC CAWSRRDRGSYEQYF
TRBJ1-5 NA TRBV2 NA TGTGCCAGCAGTACAGGTACCACCTCCAATCAGCCCCAGCATTTT CASSTGTTSNQPQHF
TRBJ1-6 few TRBV4-1 TRBD1 TGCGCCAGCAAGGAAGACAGGGGCATTAATTCACCCCTCCACTTT CASKEDRGINSPLHF